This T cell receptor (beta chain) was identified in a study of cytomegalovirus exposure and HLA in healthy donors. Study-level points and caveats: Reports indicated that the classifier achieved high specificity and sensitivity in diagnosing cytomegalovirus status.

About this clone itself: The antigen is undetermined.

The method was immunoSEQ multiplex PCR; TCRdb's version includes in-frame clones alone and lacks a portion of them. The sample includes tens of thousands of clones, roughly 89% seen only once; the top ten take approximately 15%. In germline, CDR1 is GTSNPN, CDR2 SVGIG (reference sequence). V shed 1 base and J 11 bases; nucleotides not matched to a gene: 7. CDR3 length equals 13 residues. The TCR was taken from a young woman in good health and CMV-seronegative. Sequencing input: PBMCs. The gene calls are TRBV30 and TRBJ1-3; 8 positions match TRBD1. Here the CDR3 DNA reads TGTGCCTGGAGTGAAGGACAGGGCGCCGCCATATATTTT. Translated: CAWSEGQGAAIYF.